This T cell receptor beta chain comes out of a study of long-term antiretroviral therapy in people with HIV. At survey level, the immunoSEQ assay was run in its v3.0 version. What sequencing targeted per sample was 40,000-50,000 T-cell genomes. The data were produced by immunoSEQ multiplex PCR, yet TCRdb's version contains in-frame clones alone and is incomplete. The sample carries roughly 42,000 clones, approximately 87% recorded once. Germline V gene lookup returns CDR1 SSHAT and CDR2 FNYEAQ (reference sequence). The CDR3 extends over 13 amino acids. People in the study who had HIV all got their treatment in the United States. Study outcomes and limitations: Dating from the mid-2000s to the late 2010s, the blood was possibly obtained under older ART regimens. Whereas controls had wider CDR3 length ranges, HIV repertoires had narrower ones.

As regards this clone: What it binds is not known. The germline gene is not matched at one end of the junction; a read error may be the cause.

Sequenced material: unsorted PBMCs, taken 1.2 years after starting antiretroviral therapy. This sequence joins TRBV7-7 and TRBJ2-2; no definite D call. The sequence came from a woman aged 45-59 years with HIV. CDR3 in DNA: TGTGCTAGCAGCCAGACTTCGGCCGGGGAGCTGTTTTTT. Translating it yields CASSQTSAGELFF.